The 14 T cell receptor beta chains in this list originate from one sample, sequenced in a study of metastatic and nonmetastatic thyroid tumors. Among the patients, none had received any treatment before thyroid surgery. Using MiXCR, TCRdb re-called clones from the PCR reads. Among tens of thousands of clones listed, about 10% were seen once. What was sequenced was blood. The receptors originated from a female donor with papillary thyroid cancer or a benign thyroid nodule (not recorded which). Some clones in this sample may be carry-over from other donors' samples.

The chain has TRBV28 and TRBJ2-7; the match to TRBD2 covers 7 bases. From germline, CDR1 is MDHEN and CDR2 SYDVKM. CDR3 length: 16 amino acids. J was trimmed by 10 bases and V by 6 bases; bases with no gene match: 21. For the CDR3, the DNA is TGTGCCAGCAGCCACGGAGGGTCTCTAGCGGACCTGGGTCAGTACTTC. This codes for CASSHGGSLADLGQYF.

This clone has a handful of counts. This chain joins TRBV18 and TRBJ2-7, with D possibly TRBD2 on 5 matching bases. The CDR3 has 14 residues. The germline CDR1 and CDR2 sequences are KGHSH and LQKENI. V dropped 5 bases and J dropped 7 bases, with 18 bases sitting between them. As DNA, the CDR3 is TGTGCCAGCTCATCAGCCCGGGGTCTATGGGAGCAGTACTTC. Protein product: CASSSARGLWEQYF.

Comments on this clone: This sequence may be a read error, since a much larger clone differs from it by one base. V gene TRBV20-1 combines with J gene TRBJ2-2; TRBD2 matches 7 bases. Germline V CDR1 and CDR2: DFQATT, SNEGSKA (reference sequence). The CDR3 spans 14 residues. Trimming removed 3 bases from V and 6 bases from J; junction bases left unmatched: 7. CDR3 nucleotide sequence: TGCAGTGCTAGTCGGGGAGGGCCGGCCGGGGAGCTGTTTTTT. Its protein product is CSASRGGPAGELFF.

This clone was seen at least ten times. V usage is TRBV27 and J usage is TRBJ1-5; D is unresolved. The V end lost 6 bases, the J end lost 9 bases, and 12 bases lay between the germline ends. Germline lookup yields CDR1 MNHEY and CDR2 SMNVEV (reference sequence). The CDR3 length is 12 residues. CDR3: CASSPLGRPQHF. The CDR3 DNA sequence: TGTGCCAGCAGCCCCCTGGGAAGGCCCCAGCATTTT.

As concerns this clone: This may be a read error: a much more frequent sequence differs by one nucleotide. The chain joins TRBV9 to TRBJ2-1, with 9 positions matching TRBD2. Germline CDR1 and CDR2: SGDLS and YYNGEE. The CDR3 contains 16 residues. DNA of the CDR3: TGTGCCAGCAGCGTAGCTAGCGGGAAGGAGTGGAATGAGCAGCTCTTC. Its protein is CASSVASGKEWNEQLF. Filled out from reference TRBV9 and TRBJ2-1, the complete variable domain reads DSGVTQTPKHLITATGQRVTLRCSPRSGDLSVYWYQQSLDQGLQFLIQYYNGEERAKGNILERFSAQQFPDLHSELNLSSLELGDSALYFCASSVASGKEWNEQLFGPGTRLTVL.

This clone was observed many times. The V and J genes are TRBV4-1 and TRBJ1-1; D unresolved. The V end was cut by 0 bases, the J end by 7 bases, with 9 bases between. This CDR3 spans 13 amino acids. Germline V CDR1 and CDR2: MGHRA, YSYEKL. This CDR3 is CASSQDTPDEAFF. The CDR3 bases are TGCGCCAGCAGCCAAGATACCCCAGATGAAGCTTTCTTT.

This clone showed up just a few times. The chain links TRBV15 to TRBJ1-5, with D unresolved. Trimming removed 4 bases at V and 6 bases at J, with 16 bases between. The CDR3 runs 15 residues. Germline V gene sequence: CDR1 LNHNV, CDR2 YYDKDF (reference sequence). CDR3 residues: CATSIGSIMGQPQHF. DNA for the CDR3: TGTGCCACCAGCATTGGGAGTATCATGGGTCAGCCCCAGCATTTT.

This clone is termed medium-sized. The chain couples TRBV6-5 to TRBJ2-7; D not resolved. Trimming took 2 bases from V and 1 from J, leaving 6 bases between them. This CDR3 is 13 amino acids long. CDR1 and CDR2 from the germline V gene are MNHEY and SVGAGI. CDR3 in amino acids: CASSYDDSYEQYF. The CDR3 nucleotides are TGTGCCAGCAGTTACGATGATTCCTACGAGCAGTACTTC.

This clone counts as medium-sized. J is TRBJ2-7 and V is TRBV6-1, with TRBD1 matching over 10 bases. Germline CDR1 is MNHNS and CDR2 is SASEGT. The CDR3 length is 15 residues. The V segment lost 5 bases and the J segment 2 bases; nucleotides outside the gene matches: 6. The DNA for the CDR3 is TGTGCCAGCAGTACACCGGGACAGGGGACCTACGAGCAGTACTTC. This translates into CASSTPGQGTYEQYF.

The chain combines TRBV5-4 with TRBJ2-3, with a tentative D call TRBD2 (6 bases). Germline V gene data show CDR1 as SGHNT and CDR2 as YYREEE (reference sequence). The CDR3 spans 17 residues. V shed 3 bases and J shed 0 bases, with 17 bases lying between them. In nucleotides, the CDR3 is TGTGCCAGCAGCTCTGACCCGGGACTCCTAAGCACAGATACGCAGTATTTT. This codes for CASSSDPGLLSTDTQYF. The full variable domain, rest sourced from reference TRBV5-4 and TRBJ2-3, is ETGVTQSPTHLIKTRGQQVTLRCSSQSGHNTVSWYQQALGQGPQFIFQYYREEENGRGNFPPRFSGLQFPNYSSELNVNALELDDSALYLCASSSDPGLLSTDTQYFGPGTRLTVL.

This clone has more than one count but fewer than ten. A much more abundant neighbour one base away suggests this may be a read error. The chain employs TRBV6-2 or TRBV6-3 and TRBJ2-5; perhaps D is TRBD1 or TRBD2 (5 bases each). Germline-derived CDR1 and CDR2 are MNHEY and SVGEGT. The CDR3 has 14 amino acids. V lost 0 bases to trimming and J lost 5 bases, with 10 bases between them. CDR3 in DNA: TGTGCCAGCAGTTACTCTGGGGGAGATGAGACCCAGTACTTC. Translation: CASSYSGGDETQYF.

This clone was seen many times. V and J are TRBV20-1 and TRBJ1-1, with 9 bases identical to TRBD1. The germline V gene has CDR1 DFQATT and CDR2 SNEGSKA (reference sequence). The CDR3 is 12 amino acids. The ends lost 7 bases at V and 4 bases at J; junction bases unmatched: 4. The CDR3, as DNA: TGCAGTGTTCTACAGGGGGCCACTGAAGCTTTCTTT. Translation: CSVLQGATEAFF.

Only a few counts were recorded for this clone. The rearrangement uses TRBV6-1 and TRBJ1-3; D might be TRBD1 (5 bases). Germline loops: CDR1 MNHNS, CDR2 SASEGT. The CDR3 covers 16 residues. V was cut by 3 bases and J by 0 bases, with 12 bases left in between. The CDR3 DNA sequence: TGTGCCAGCAGTGAGGGGCTGTCCAGCTCTGGAAACACCATATATTTT. Its translation: CASSEGLSSSGNTIYF.

This clone was observed at least ten times. J is TRBJ2-3 and V is TRBV11-3, with 10 bases lining up with TRBD2. The V and J ends lost 1 base and 4 bases, in that order; junction bases with no gene match: 14. Germline CDR1 is SGHNT and CDR2 is YENEEA. The CDR3 is 19 residues long. The CDR3 region has the DNA TGTGCCAGCAGCTTAGTCTTCGTTCCGGGACTAGCGAAACCAGATACGCAGTATTTT. Translating gives CASSLVFVPGLAKPDTQYF.